This T cell receptor (beta chain) was recovered during a study of CXCR3-negative and CXCR3-positive naive CD8 T cells. The authors prepared UMI-labeled TRB cDNA libraries by 5' RACE. Reprocessing the 5' RACE reads, TCRdb reports a single entry for every CDR3 protein and omits DNA. The repertoire table contains 84,000 or so distinct CDR3 sequences. Germline V gene lookup returns CDR1 MDHEN and CDR2 SYDVKM. The CDR3 has 15 residues. Sequencing was carried out using naive CXCR3- CD8+ T cells from blood. Subset noted: CD45RO-CCR7+CD27+CD95- naive CD8+ T cells lacking CXCR3 (TNR3-). The V gene is TRBV28, the J gene TRBJ2-3; TCRdb proposes TRBD2, but this gene call is untestable without DNA. This TCR came from a human donor in good health. Some clones in this sample may be carry-over from other donors' samples. The chain's CDR3 is CASSFMAGGVDTQYF.